This TCR beta chain derives from a study of cytomegalovirus exposure and HLA in healthy donors (dated by TCRdb to 2016 to 2017). Study-level background: An earlier analysis of approximately 550 of the donors reported approximately 290 Gb of sequence data and 120 million or so unique TCR beta sequences from roughly 200 million T cells. Around 320 gigabases of sequencing data and some 85 million unique TCR sequences were included in an early release covering around 650 HLA-typed donors. Among the approximately 420 genotyped donors, 81% belonged to the genetic ancestry cluster associated with self-reported Caucasian donors. The aim of the study was to test whether cataloging public T cell receptors could identify signatures of past pathogen exposure. Using immunosequencing, the study profiled T cell repertoires from around 670 subjects and related those repertoires to cytomegalovirus serostatus. In addition to the first cohort of 500 to 850 subjects, a separate validation cohort of around 110 different subjects was used. To predict cytomegalovirus infection status, the study combined high-throughput TCR immunosequencing, statistical association of individual TCRs with disease status, and machine learning. A later analysis re-examined previously published TCR beta repertoires from just over 650 donors and added high-resolution HLA genotyping to investigate patterns of TCR occurrence. In the later analysis, no new phenotypic data were used to find candidate immune exposures; instead, reliance was placed on TCR beta sequences and their occurrence across donors. An earlier analysis of about 600 of the donors used high-throughput TCR beta sequencing to judge whether each TCR beta V gene segment behaved as functional or pseudogenic. Alongside the repertoire data, information on donor age, sex, ethnicity and CMV serostatus was compiled. A later genetic analysis took genome-wide SNP genotypes for about 60% of the roughly 670 donors and used that subset as a discovery cohort. All discovery cohort repertoires had been generated on a single sequencing platform. HLA typing covered class I and class II loci at four-digit resolution. The number of donors typed differed by locus, with roughly 620-640 for A, B, C, DRB1 and DQB1, 522 for DQA1, 600 to 610 for DPA1, and under 490 for DPB1. Five DR-DQ haplotypes were handled as single units for association and clustering, since linkage in the cohort was strong. Among some 410 genotyped donors of the cohort, an average of roughly 230,000 unique TCR beta nucleotide sequences was sequenced per donor, of which about 19% were non-productive. Findings and caveats that apply to the study as a whole: In vitro tests confirmed that a few of the cytomegalovirus-associated TCR beta chains recognize cytomegalovirus antigens. While some public TCRs were present in many individuals, most TCR sequences turned up only very rarely across donors. It was suggested by the authors that the approach could potentially be generalized to other disease states and immunological phenotypes. An earlier analysis of around 500 of the donors showed that most TCR beta V segments appeared in productive rearrangements either about 90% or about 30% of the time, which broadly matched IMGT annotations. Several of the top co-occurrence clusters appeared to be linked to parvovirus B19, influenza, CMV and Epstein-Barr virus, according to a later analysis. In a later analysis, the rate of TCR association differed among HLA loci, with DRB1 alleles having the most associated TCRs and HLA-C alleles having the fewest. The sequencing pipeline was judged likely to have produced a cluster of highly shared sequence variants as a technical artifact. According to a later genetic analysis, donors in an Asian-associated ancestry cluster had fewer N-insertions in productive TCRs than the approximately 630-donor mean. The presence/absence analyses assumed that sequencing depth was roughly uniform across donors, and that assumption may not be true. A further reported finding was that TCR beta sequences accurately predicted the HLA-A and HLA-B alleles for most subjects in the first cohort. A later genetic analysis associated a missense DCLRE1C variant with V-gene and J-gene trimming of TCR beta chains, and an independent cohort replicated the association. At a false discovery rate of 0.05, a later analysis linked fewer than 20,000 TCR beta sequences to specific HLA alleles. A total of 150 or so TCR beta chains were listed by the study as associated with cytomegalovirus. According to a later analysis, most CMV-associated TCR beta chains appeared to be HLA-restricted, and the HLA associations seemed to be driven largely by CMV exposure. In this cohort, only TCR beta chains were sequenced, and detectable features were limited by the absence of alpha or paired-chain data. Strong co-occurrence of HLA alleles, especially DR and DQ, made assigning TCR associations to individual alleles difficult. Cytomegalovirus status was reported to be diagnosed by the classifier with high specificity and sensitivity in both the original and validation cohorts. Because counts were too low, about 18 rarely observed V segments, including chromosome 9 orphons, were excluded from the earlier analysis of about 500 of the donors. Because some donors lacked HLA typing at each locus, the association tests relied only on the typed subset. Immune exposure information for the cohort was limited to CMV serostatus. Correlated functional status among segregating V segments might reflect linkage disequilibrium, but an unknown experimental factor could not be ruled out. Some IMGT-functional V segments, including TRBV6-2 and TRBV6-3, could not be distinguished by the 87-base-pair reads and were therefore excluded. In a later analysis, HLA-associated TCR beta chains showed more clonal expansion and lower generation probabilities than non-associated chains that were equally common.

In total, fewer than 750 healthy bone marrow donors made up the cohort. At the time of sampling, all cohort members were nominally healthy, though unrecorded immune exposures were likely present. The donor tested CMV seronegative, placing the donor among the approximately 400 seronegative members of the cohort. Every donor gave a peripheral blood sample, and the peripheral blood mononuclear cells from that sample were used for TCR beta sequencing. The Qiagen DNeasy Blood Extraction Kit was used to extract genomic DNA from the blood cell samples. Points on this clone: The antigen it recognizes is unknown. No quality values exist for individual bases; no much larger clone is one base distant.

Library construction relied on the immunoSEQ multiplex PCR assay. For the multiplex PCR, a mixture combining 60 forward primers for TCR Vbeta segments and 13 reverse primers for TCR Jbeta segments was used. The CDR3 region of rearranged TCR beta genes was amplified from genomic DNA by a multiplex PCR assay. On the Illumina HiSeq System, the amplified TCR beta libraries were sequenced as 87-base-pair reads. The paper's data handling went like this. A later analysis tallied around 87 million unique TCR beta chains across the 660 or so repertoires, and 10 million to 11 million of those chains were shared by two or more donors. A nearest-neighbor algorithm error-corrected the raw reads and collapsed the reads into unique sequences, merging closely related sequences to remove PCR and sequencing errors. Alignment of CDR3 sequences to IMGT reference sequences was used to assign V, D and J gene segments. For a sequence to be retained, a match of at least six nucleotides was required to both a V gene segment and a J gene segment. Rearrangements were classified as productive when the CDR3 lacked stop codons and remained in frame with V and J, and all other rearrangements were classified as non-productive. Following IMGT convention, CDR3 was defined as the stretch from the second conserved V-encoded cysteine up to the conserved J-encoded phenylalanine. Sequences without an unambiguous match to a single V gene segment were excluded from the earlier analysis of a few hundred of the donors. In an earlier analysis of 500 to 750 of the donors, V segments were called functional above 56.7% productive rearrangements and were called segregating when the between-donor standard deviation exceeded 5%. A statistical classification framework was developed to diagnose cytomegalovirus status using the catalog of TCR beta chain sequences. In a later analysis, TCR nucleotide sequences were compared against IMGT/GENE-DB human TR gene sequences so that V and J genes could be assigned. In a later analysis, CDR3 sequences and most-parsimonious VDJ recombination scenarios were assigned using the TCRdist pipeline. In a later analysis, each TCR beta chain was defined by its CDR3 amino acid sequence together with its V-gene family, and reads without a unique V-gene family were excluded. In a later analysis, 500 to 650 highly shared, low-generation-probability nucleotide sequences were removed to address suspected cross-contamination and a sequencing artifact. In a later analysis, a clonal expansion index was calculated for each public chain from normalized within-repertoire ranks of inferred template counts. Generation probabilities in a later analysis came from a VDJ recombination model fitted to out-of-frame rearrangements, and those results were checked against IGoR. In a later analysis, TCR-TCR, TCR-HLA and TCR-CMV co-occurrence was scored with hypergeometric tests, and a repertoire-size bias correction was applied to TCR pairs. To estimate false discovery rates, a later analysis permuted the HLA or CMV assignments 20 times. In a later analysis, co-occurring TCRs were grouped using DBSCAN, and TCRdist sequence similarity was added for clustering within HLA-allele-positive subsets. For co-occurrence clustering, repertoires with fewer than 30,000 or more than 120,000 public chains were excluded, along with four or five repertoires with anomalous nucleotide sharing. This is the immuneACCESS table as TCRdb keeps it, with only in-frame sequences that have V and J called. A part of the clones is gone; compared with another copy, unresolved V genes explain less than half, and the rest is unexplained. That table furnishes V, J and clone size, whereas the DNA furnished D and trimming. The sample yields 120,000 to 150,000 clones; 70% to 85% were counted once. The top ten hold about 2.3% of the sample.

From a lookup of the germline V gene, CDR1 and CDR2 are ENHRY and SYGVKD. Measured from the cysteine to the phenylalanine, the CDR3 is 15 residues long. Of all the DNA, just the CDR3 is kept, 45 bases in frame from base 1. V gives up 3 bases and J gives up 1 base, and the segment between their germline ends measures 12 bases. The sample comprised PBMCs. The receptor was isolated from a male donor in good health and CMV-seronegative. Recombination linked TRBV10-3 to TRBJ1-1; the D gene is perhaps TRBD1, on 6 matching bases. The DNA is TGTGCCATCAGTGAAGGGGGGGGCTGGAACACTGAAGCTTTCTTT. This gives the protein CAISEGGGWNTEAFF.